The present T cell receptor beta chain was sequenced within a study of neurological immune-mediated disorders. Study results and limitations: Among expanded clones, no CDR3 amino acid sequences were shared across subjects, a pattern suggesting private repertoires in all groups.

The V gene lost 5 bases and the J gene lost 0 bases, with 10 bases spanning the gap. The CDR3 is 14 amino acids. Synthesis of cDNA was carried out by template-switch 5'RACE. The reaction used 10-nucleotide random UMIs. MiXCR, applied by TCRdb to the 5' RACE reads, yields one record per CDR3 protein. The sample carries approximately 38,000 distinct CDR3 sequences, roughly 10% recorded once. The sorted libraries were made from around 980,000 CD4+ or CD8+ T cells. This clonotype was seen ten or more times. Antigen unknown. The receptor's source is a woman aged 25 to 39 with HTLV-1-associated myelopathy (HAM/TSP). This chain joins TRBV12-3 or TRBV12-4 and TRBJ1-2; no definite D call. Sequences were obtained from CD4+ T cells from blood. The CDR3 bases are TGTGCCAGCAGTACACAGACCACTAACTATGGCTACACCTTC. Amino acids: CASSTQTTNYGYTF.